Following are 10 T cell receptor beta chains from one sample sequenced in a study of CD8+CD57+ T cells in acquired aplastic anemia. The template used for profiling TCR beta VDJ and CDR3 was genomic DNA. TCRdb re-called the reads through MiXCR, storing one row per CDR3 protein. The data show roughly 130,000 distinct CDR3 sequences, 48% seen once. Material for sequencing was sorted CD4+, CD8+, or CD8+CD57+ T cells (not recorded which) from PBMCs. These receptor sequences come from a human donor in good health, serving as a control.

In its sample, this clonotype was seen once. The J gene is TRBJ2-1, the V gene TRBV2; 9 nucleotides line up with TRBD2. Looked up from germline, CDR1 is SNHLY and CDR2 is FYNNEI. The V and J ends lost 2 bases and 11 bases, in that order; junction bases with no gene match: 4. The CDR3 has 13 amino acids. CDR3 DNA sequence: TGTGCCAGCAGTGAACGGACTAGCGCTCAGCAGTTCTTC. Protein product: CASSERTSAQQFF.

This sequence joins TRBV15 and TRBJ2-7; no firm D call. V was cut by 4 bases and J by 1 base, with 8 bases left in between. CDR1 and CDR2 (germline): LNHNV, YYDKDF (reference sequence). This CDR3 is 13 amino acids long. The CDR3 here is CATSTSGSYEQYF. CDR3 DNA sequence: TGTGCCACCAGCACCTCCGGGTCCTACGAGCAGTACTTC.

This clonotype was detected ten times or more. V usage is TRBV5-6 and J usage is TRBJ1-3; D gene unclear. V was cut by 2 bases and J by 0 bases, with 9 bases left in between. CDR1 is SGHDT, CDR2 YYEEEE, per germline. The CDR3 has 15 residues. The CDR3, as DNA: TGTGCCAGCAGCTTTCAAAGTTACTCTGGAAACACCATATATTTT. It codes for CASSFQSYSGNTIYF.

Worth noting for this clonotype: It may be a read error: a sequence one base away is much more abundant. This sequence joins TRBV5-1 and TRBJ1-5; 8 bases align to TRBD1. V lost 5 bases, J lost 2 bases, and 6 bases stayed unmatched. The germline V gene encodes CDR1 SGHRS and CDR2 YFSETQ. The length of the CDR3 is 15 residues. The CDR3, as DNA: TGCGCCAGCAGACCCGGGGGACAGGGCAATCAGCCCCAGCATTTT. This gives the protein CASRPGGQGNQPQHF.

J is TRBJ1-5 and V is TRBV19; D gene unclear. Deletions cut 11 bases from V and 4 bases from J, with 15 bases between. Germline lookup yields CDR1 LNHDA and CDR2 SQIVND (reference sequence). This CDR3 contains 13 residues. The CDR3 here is CASQSDRNQPQHF. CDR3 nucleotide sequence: TGTGCCTCCCAAAGTGACCGGAATCAGCCCCAGCATTTT.

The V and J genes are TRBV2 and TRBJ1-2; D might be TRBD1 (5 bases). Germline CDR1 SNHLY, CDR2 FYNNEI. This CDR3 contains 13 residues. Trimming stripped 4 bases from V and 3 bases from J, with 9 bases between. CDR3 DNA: TGTGCCAGCAGTGCCGGGGGGGACTATGGCTACACCTTC. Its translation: CASSAGGDYGYTF.

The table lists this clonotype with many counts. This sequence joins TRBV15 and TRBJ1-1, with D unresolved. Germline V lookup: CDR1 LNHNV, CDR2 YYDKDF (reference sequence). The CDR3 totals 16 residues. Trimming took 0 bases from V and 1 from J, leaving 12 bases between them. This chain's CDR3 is CATSRDWMAGNTEAFF. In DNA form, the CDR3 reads TGTGCCACCAGCAGAGATTGGATGGCAGGGAACACTGAAGCTTTCTTT.

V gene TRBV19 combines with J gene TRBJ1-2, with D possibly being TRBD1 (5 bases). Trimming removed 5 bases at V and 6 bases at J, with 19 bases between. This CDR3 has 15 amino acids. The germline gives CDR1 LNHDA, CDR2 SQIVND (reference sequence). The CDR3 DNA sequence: TGTGCCAGTAGTGTACCGGGGCAGGATGGCGATGGCTACACCTTC. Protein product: CASSVPGQDGDGYTF.

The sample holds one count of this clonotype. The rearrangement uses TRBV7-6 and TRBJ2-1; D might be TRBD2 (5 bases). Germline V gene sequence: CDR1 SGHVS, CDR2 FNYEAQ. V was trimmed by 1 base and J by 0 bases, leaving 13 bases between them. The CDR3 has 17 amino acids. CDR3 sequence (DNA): TGTGCCAGCAGCTTAGTTGGCGGGCCGAGCTCCTACAATGAGCAGTTCTTC. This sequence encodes CASSLVGGPSSYNEQFF.

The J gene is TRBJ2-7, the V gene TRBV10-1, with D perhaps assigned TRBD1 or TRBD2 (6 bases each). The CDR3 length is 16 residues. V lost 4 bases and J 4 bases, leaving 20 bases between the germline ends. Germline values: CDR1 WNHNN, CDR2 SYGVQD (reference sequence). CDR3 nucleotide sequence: TGCGCCAGCAGTGGCTCTGTAGGCAGGGGAGGATACGAGCAGTACTTC. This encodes CASSGSVGRGGYEQYF.